What follows describes a single T cell receptor (beta chain). The protocol was immunoSEQ multiplex PCR, while the TCRdb copy is restricted to in-frame clones and leaves out a portion. The data contain about 71,000 clones, approximately 91% of them singletons. This sample is part of a study of OX40 agonist ivuxolimab in advanced cancers. Overall study context: People in dose escalation had one of these cancers: hepatocellular carcinoma, melanoma, renal cell or head and neck cancer.

The sequencing here drew on CD4+ or CD8+ T cells sorted from blood, taken in a trial of the OX40 agonist ivuxolimab. The receptor was isolated from an adult with an advanced solid tumor such as melanoma, head and neck, liver or kidney cancer.

In DNA form, the CDR3 reads TGTGCCAGCAGCACCCGGACAGGGGAAGCTTTCTTT. This encodes CASSTRTGEAFF. The chain combines TRBV13 with TRBJ1-1; 8 nucleotides align to TRBD1. The CDR3 has 12 residues. The trim removed 5 bases at V and 8 bases at J, leaving 4 bases unmatched. Germline CDR1 and CDR2: PRHDT and FYEKMQ (reference sequence). Combining the CDR3 with reference TRBV13 and TRBJ1-1 gives the whole variable domain AAGVIQSPRHLIKEKRETATLKCYPIPRHDTVYWYQQGPGQDPQFLISFYEKMQSDKGSIPDRFSAQQFSDYHSELNMSSLELGDSALYFCASSTRTGEAFFGQGTRLTVV.